These 12 T cell receptor beta chains were sequenced from one sample in a study of blood T cell repertoires in COVID-19. Clones were read by immunoSEQ multiplex PCR, and TCRdb kept only the in-frame ones, dropping some. The data hold 250,000 to 300,000 clones, with less than 90% observed a single time. Sequenced material: peripheral blood. These receptors were collected from a man in his sixties who had recovered from COVID-19.

The chain uses TRBV27 and TRBJ2-7; TRBD1 matches at 7 bases. Germline CDR1 MNHEY, CDR2 SMNVEV (reference sequence). V shed 3 bases, J shed 0 bases, and the junction held 5 bases outside the gene matches. This CDR3 comprises 15 residues. The CDR3 is CASSLDGTDSYEQYF. The CDR3 DNA reads TGTGCCAGCAGTTTGGACGGGACAGACTCCTACGAGCAGTACTTC.

This clone has more than one count but fewer than ten. This rearrangement joins TRBV19 to TRBJ2-6, with D possibly matching TRBD1 (5 bases). The germline V gene encodes CDR1 LNHDA and CDR2 SQIVND (reference sequence). V lost 6 bases and J 1 base, leaving 7 bases between the germline ends. This CDR3 is 14 amino acids long. CDR3 in DNA: TGTGCCAGTAGGCCAGGGTCTGGGGCCAACGTCCTGACTTTC. This encodes CASRPGSGANVLTF.

The chain couples TRBV3-1 (or the pseudogene TRBV3-2) to TRBJ2-5; TRBD1 matches 9 bases. Germline lookup yields CDR1 LGHDT and CDR2 YNNKEL (reference sequence). CDR3 length equals 15 residues. V shed 8 bases and J 5 bases; nucleotides not matched to a gene: 12. For the CDR3, the DNA is TGTGCCAGCTGCCTTAGACAGGGGGTTAGGGAGACCCAGTACTTC. Encoded protein: CASCLRQGVRETQYF.

This clone occurred once. This chain links TRBV10-2 with TRBJ2-3; 8 nucleotides agree with TRBD2. Trimming at V came to 6 bases and at J to 4 bases, leaving 0 bases not matched to a gene. The V gene's germline CDR1 is WSHSY and CDR2 SAAADI. The CDR3 contains 12 residues. The CDR3 protein is CASSGRADTQYF. CDR3 DNA: TGCGCCAGCAGCGGGAGGGCAGATACGCAGTATTTT.

The chain is built from TRBV11-3 and TRBJ2-5; 8 positions match TRBD2. V lost 5 bases, J lost 4 bases, and 6 bases stayed unmatched. This CDR3 is built from 14 residues. CDR1 is SGHNT, CDR2 YENEEA, per germline. This chain's CDR3 is CASSRSGGVETQYF. The CDR3, as DNA: TGTGCCAGCAGCCGGAGCGGGGGAGTAGAGACCCAGTACTTC.

This chain joins TRBV7-6 and TRBJ2-3, with TRBD2 matching 9 bases. Trimming removed 1 base from V and 3 bases from J; junction bases left unmatched: 5. CDR1 is SGHVS, CDR2 FNYEAQ, per germline. The CDR3 contains 16 residues. CDR3: CASSLGPSGTTDTQYF. In nucleotides, the CDR3 is TGTGCCAGCAGCTTAGGGCCTAGCGGGACGACAGATACGCAGTATTTT.

The rearrangement links TRBV19 to TRBJ2-1; TRBD2 matches at 12 bases. The CDR3 is made up of 15 amino acids. Trimming took 9 bases from V and 3 from J; bases not matched to a gene: 6. The germline CDR1 and CDR2 sequences are LNHDA and SQIVND (reference sequence). CDR3 protein: CARKRTSGNYNEQFF. CDR3 nucleotide sequence: TGTGCCAGGAAACGGACTAGCGGGAACTACAATGAGCAGTTCTTC.

The chain has TRBV4-1 and TRBJ1-2; 12 nucleotides line up with TRBD1. Germline V gene data show CDR1 as MGHRA and CDR2 as YSYEKL. After removal of 2 bases from V and 4 bases from J, the junction contained 14 bases not matched to a gene. This CDR3 has 19 residues. The CDR3, as DNA: TGCGCCAGCAGCCAACCTTTACGGAGGGACAGGGGGCGCGGCTATGGCTACACCTTC. Translation: CASSQPLRRDRGRGYGYTF.

The chain uses TRBV5-4 and TRBJ2-2; 7 nucleotides match TRBD2. The germline gives CDR1 SGHNT, CDR2 YYREEE (reference sequence). J gave up 3 bases and V 2 bases, and 4 bases lay outside the gene matches. This CDR3 contains 15 residues. The CDR3 loop is CASSLLARDTGELFF. The CDR3, as DNA: TGTGCCAGCAGCTTACTAGCGAGGGACACCGGGGAGCTGTTTTTT.

The rearrangement uses TRBV6-5 and TRBJ2-3; TRBD2 might be the D (5 bases). The CDR3 has 13 amino acids. Trimming stripped 6 bases from V and 6 bases from J, with 13 bases between. Looked up from germline, CDR1 is MNHEY and CDR2 is SVGAGI. The CDR3 sequence is CASRQNGVDTQYF. DNA for the CDR3: TGTGCCAGCAGGCAAAACGGGGTGGATACGCAGTATTTT.

The chain is built from TRBV6-5 and TRBJ2-1, with TRBD2 matching 10 bases. The junction had 9 bases not matched to a gene; V was cut back by 4 bases and J by 9 bases. The germline V gene has CDR1 MNHEY and CDR2 SVGAGI. CDR3 length: 15 amino acids. CDR3 bases: TGTGCCAGCAGTTTCTCGTCTAGCGGGGGACTTGAGCAGTTCTTC. Protein: CASSFSSSGGLEQFF.

CDR3 residues: CASSLGQANQPQHF. The CDR3, as DNA: TGTGCCAGCAGCCTCGGACAGGCAAATCAGCCCCAGCATTTT. The chain links TRBV5-6 to TRBJ1-5; 7 nucleotides agree with TRBD1. Germline assignment: CDR1 SGHDT and CDR2 YYEEEE. CDR3 length equals 14 residues. With 4 bases clipped from V and 4 bases from J, the junction kept 5 bases outside the gene matches.